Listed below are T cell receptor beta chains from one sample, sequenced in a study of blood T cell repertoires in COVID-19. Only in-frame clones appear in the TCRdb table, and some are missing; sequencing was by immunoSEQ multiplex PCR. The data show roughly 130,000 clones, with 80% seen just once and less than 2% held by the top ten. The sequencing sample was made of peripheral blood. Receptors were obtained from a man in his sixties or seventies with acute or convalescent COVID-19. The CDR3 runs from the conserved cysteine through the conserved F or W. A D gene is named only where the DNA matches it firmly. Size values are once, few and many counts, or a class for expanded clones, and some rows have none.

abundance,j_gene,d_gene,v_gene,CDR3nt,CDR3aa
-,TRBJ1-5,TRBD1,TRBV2,TGTGCCAGCGGGACAGATTATAATCAGCCCCAGCATTTT,CASGTDYNQPQHF
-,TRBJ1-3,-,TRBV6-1,TGTGCCAGCAGTGATGGAGTATCTGGAAACACCATATATTTT,CASSDGVSGNTIYF
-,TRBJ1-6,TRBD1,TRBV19,TGTGCCAGTAGTACTTACAGGGGAAATAATTCACCCCTCCACTTT,CASSTYRGNNSPLHF
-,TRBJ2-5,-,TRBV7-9,TGTGCCAGCAGCTTATGGCAGGATCAAGAGACCCAGTACTTC,CASSLWQDQETQYF
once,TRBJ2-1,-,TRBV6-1,TGTGCCAGCAGTGAAGAATGGAAACCGGGACAAGGACCTTCTAAGAAGCAGTTCTTC,CASSEEWKPGQGPSKKQFF
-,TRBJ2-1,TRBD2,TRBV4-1,TGCGCCAGCAGCCAAGATCCGGGCGGGGGGCTAAGCTCCTACAATGAGCAGTTCTTC,CASSQDPGGGLSSYNEQFF
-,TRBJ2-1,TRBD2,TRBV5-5,TGTGCCAGCAGCTGGCAGCGGGGGGGCTACAATGAGCAGTTCTTC,CASSWQRGGYNEQFF
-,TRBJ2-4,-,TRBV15,TGTGCCACCAGCAGAGGGTTAAATACTTTAAACATTCAGTACTTC,CATSRGLNTLNIQYF
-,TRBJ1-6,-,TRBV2,TGTGCCAGCAGCGCATACACCGGGAGTTCACCCCTCCACTTT,CASSAYTGSSPLHF
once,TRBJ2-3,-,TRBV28,TGTGCCAGCAGCCGAATGGCGAGCGTCGGAGATACGCAGTATTTT,CASSRMASVGDTQYF
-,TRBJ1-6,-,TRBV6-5,TGTGCCAGCAGTTACATCGCCGGCTCCTATAATTCACCCCTCCACTTT,CASSYIAGSYNSPLHF
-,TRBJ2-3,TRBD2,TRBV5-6,TGTGCCAGCAGCATTCTAGCGGGGGGTAGCACAGATACGCAGTATTTT,CASSILAGGSTDTQYF
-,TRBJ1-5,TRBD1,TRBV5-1,TGCGCCAGCAGCCCGGGACAGCTTAATCAGCCCCAGCATTTT,CASSPGQLNQPQHF
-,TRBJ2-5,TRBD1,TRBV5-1,TGCGCCAGCAGCTTATCCTCGACAGGGGGCAATGCCCAGTACTTC,CASSLSSTGGNAQYF
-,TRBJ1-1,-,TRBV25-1,TGTGCCAGCAGTCGGGGGAAGAACACTGAAGCTTTCTTT,CASSRGKNTEAFF
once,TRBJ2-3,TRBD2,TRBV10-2,TGCGCCAGCTTATGGACTAGCTGGTGGACAGATACGCAGTATTTT,CASLWTSWWTDTQYF
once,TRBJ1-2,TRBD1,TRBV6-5,TGTGCCAGCAGGACAGGGGGCCGAATCTCCTATGGCTACACCTTC,CASRTGGRISYGYTF
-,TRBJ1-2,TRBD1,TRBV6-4,TGTGCCAGCAGACCCAACAGGGGCGTCCATGGCTACACCTTC,CASRPNRGVHGYTF
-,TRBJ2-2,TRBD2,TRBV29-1,TGCAGCGTTGCGGGGGGAGGGACCGGGGAGCTGTTTTTT,CSVAGGGTGELFF
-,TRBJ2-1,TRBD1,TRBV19,TGTGCCAGTAGTATAGAATTCGGACAGGGGAACAATGAGCAGTTCTTC,CASSIEFGQGNNEQFF
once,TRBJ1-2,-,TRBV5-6,TGTGCCAGCAGCTGGGCTGCGACGGGGGTTCACTATGGCTACACCTTC,CASSWAATGVHYGYTF
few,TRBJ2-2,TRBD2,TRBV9,TGTGCCAGCAACCGCGGGGGGTCGAACACCGGGGAGCTGTTTTTT,CASNRGGSNTGELFF
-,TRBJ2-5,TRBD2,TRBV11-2,TGTGCCAGCAGCTTAACGGCGGGGGGGGAGACCCAGTACTTC,CASSLTAGGETQYF
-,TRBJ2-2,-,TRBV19,TGTGCCAGTACAGGGCTCAGGGGCAGAGATACCGGGGAGCTGTTTTTT,CASTGLRGRDTGELFF
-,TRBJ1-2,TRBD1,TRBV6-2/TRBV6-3,TGTGCCAGCAGTTTACAGGGGACCTATGGCTACACCTTC,CASSLQGTYGYTF